These 25 T cell receptor beta chains originate from one sample sequenced in a study of T-cell memory formation after mild COVID-19. TCRdb recomputed calls from the 5' RACE reads with MiXCR, one row per CDR3 protein. The sample lists under 250,000 distinct CDR3 sequences; 15% were seen once. The specimen sequenced was PBMCs or a T cell subset sorted from them (not recorded which). The receptors originated from an adult woman who had mild COVID-19 (a few samples of this study predate the infection). Cell type and time point are not known.

The chain has TRBV5-5 and TRBJ1-5; no definite D call. CDR1 and CDR2 (germline): SGHKS, YYEKEE (reference sequence). The CDR3 extends over 15 amino acids. V shed 0 bases and J shed 4 bases, with 11 bases lying between them. In DNA form, the CDR3 reads TGTGCCAGCAGCTTGGGCGTAGGGAGGAATCAGCCCCAGCATTTT. Translation gives CASSLGVGRNQPQHF.

The chain joins TRBV6-2 or TRBV6-3 to TRBJ1-1, with D hard to call. This CDR3 has 13 amino acids. V was shortened by 3 bases and J by 3 bases, with 8 bases between the two germline ends. Germline V lookup: CDR1 MNHEY, CDR2 SVGEGT. The chain's CDR3 is CASSYGLYTEAFF. The CDR3 DNA is TGTGCCAGCAGTTATGGGTTATACACTGAAGCTTTCTTT.

Only a few counts were recorded for this clonotype. The rearrangement uses TRBV3-1 and TRBJ1-5; D possibly corresponds to TRBD1 (6 bases). Germline V gene lookup returns CDR1 LGHDT and CDR2 YNNKEL (reference sequence). Trimming shortened V by 1 base and J by 7 bases, and 20 bases separated the two germline ends. The CDR3 has 17 amino acids. CDR3 residues: CASSQGYDAQGKQPQHF. The CDR3 bases are TGTGCCAGCAGCCAAGGATACGACGCTCAGGGGAAGCAGCCCCAGCATTTT.

This chain connects TRBV10-3 to TRBJ1-5; D ambiguous. Trimming took 6 bases from V and 7 from J, leaving 10 bases between them. The CDR3 contains 12 residues. The V gene's germline CDR1 is ENHRY and CDR2 SYGVKD. The DNA for the CDR3 is TGTGCCATCAGCGACACGCGACAGCCCCAGCATTTT. It codes for CAISDTRQPQHF.

Concerning this clonotype: Given a much more abundant clone one base away, this may be a read error. CDR3: CASKASGSHEQYF. The CDR3 coding sequence is TGCGCCAGCAAGGCTAGCGGGAGTCACGAGCAGTACTTC. The chain employs TRBV5-1 and TRBJ2-7, with 10 nucleotides matching TRBD2. The junction had 5 bases not matched to a gene; V was cut back by 6 bases and J by 5 bases. Germline V lookup: CDR1 SGHRS, CDR2 YFSETQ. There are 13 residues in the CDR3. The variable domain in full, with the rest retrieved from reference TRBV5-1 and TRBJ2-7, is KAGVTQTPRYLIKTRGQQVTLSCSPISGHRSVSWYQQTPGQGLQFLFEYFSETQRNKGNFPGRFSGRQFSNSRSEMNVSTLELGDSALYLCASKASGSHEQYFGPGTRLTVT.

V usage is TRBV18 and J usage is TRBJ2-7, with D perhaps TRBD1 or TRBD2 (6 bases each). The V gene's germline CDR1 is KGHSH and CDR2 LQKENI. The CDR3 extends over 17 amino acids. Trimming took 6 bases from V and 7 from J, leaving 28 bases between them. CDR3: CASSPFNDLSGDSEQYF. CDR3 DNA: TGTGCCAGCTCGCCTTTTAACGACCTTTCAGGGGACTCGGAGCAGTACTTC.

In its sample, this clonotype was seen a few times. This chain connects TRBV18 to TRBJ2-7; 8 positions agree with TRBD1. Losses at the gene ends were 2 bases for V and 2 bases for J; bases not matched to a gene: 5. Germline V gene lookup returns CDR1 KGHSH and CDR2 LQKENI. The CDR3 contains 15 residues. The CDR3 DNA is TGTGCCAGCTCACCAGGCGGGACAGGTACCTACGAGCAGTACTTC. It translates to CASSPGGTGTYEQYF.

This clonotype has a handful of counts. This chain joins TRBV12-3 or TRBV12-4 and TRBJ2-1; D ambiguous. V lost 1 base, J lost 9 bases, and 16 bases lay in between. This CDR3 is 15 amino acids long. DNA of the CDR3: TGTGCCAGCAGTTTAGTTTCTAGTGGGCGGTCTGAGCAGTTCTTC. This translates into CASSLVSSGRSEQFF.

This clonotype has a handful of counts. CDR3 loop: CAWKREKSPLHF. The CDR3 DNA follows: TGTGCCTGGAAAAGGGAAAAGTCACCCCTCCACTTT. The chain is built from TRBV30 and TRBJ1-6; D not resolved. This CDR3 region has 12 residues. Germline V lookup: CDR1 GTSNPN, CDR2 SVGIG (reference sequence). Trimming removed 4 bases from V and 10 bases from J, with 11 bases in between. Full variable domain (missing parts from reference TRBV30 and TRBJ1-6): SQTIHQWPATLVQPVGSPLSLECTVEGTSNPNLYWYRQAAGRGLQLLFYSVGIGQISSEVPQNLSASRPQDRQFILSSKKLLLSDSGFYLCAWKREKSPLHFGNGTRLTVT.

This clonotype showed up many times. The chain's CDR3 is CSSVMVGEAFF. CDR3 sequence (DNA): TGCAGCTCAGTAATGGTGGGAGAAGCTTTCTTT. The V and J genes are TRBV29-1 and TRBJ1-1; D is unresolved. The ends were cut back, 8 bases at V and 8 bases at J, with 15 bases in the middle. The germline V gene encodes CDR1 SQVTM and CDR2 ANQGSEA. This CDR3 has 11 amino acids.

The gene calls are TRBV20-1 and TRBJ2-1; D possibly corresponds to TRBD1 (6 bases). The CDR3 length is 16 residues. Germline V gene sequence: CDR1 DFQATT, CDR2 SNEGSKA (reference sequence). The ends were cut back, 1 base at V and 3 bases at J, with 16 bases in the middle. CDR3 nucleotide sequence: TGCAGTGCTAGAGTCCAGCAGGGGACCCTCTACAATGAGCAGTTCTTC. It yields the protein CSARVQQGTLYNEQFF.

This sequence joins TRBV7-7 and TRBJ2-6; D is unclear. The CDR3 spans 14 residues. V gave up 5 bases and J gave up 2 bases, with 7 bases separating them. CDR1 is SSHAT, CDR2 FNYEAQ, per germline (reference sequence). The CDR3 DNA reads TGTGCCAGCAGCGCGAACACTGGGGCCAACGTCCTGACTTTC. Protein sequence: CASSANTGANVLTF.

This clonotype came up a few times. J is TRBJ2-1 and V is TRBV24-1; D not resolved. Trimming removed 4 bases at V and 12 bases at J, with 18 bases between. Germline loops: CDR1 KGHDR, CDR2 SFDVKD. The CDR3 loop spans 14 amino acids. CDR3: CATSDPASTMTQFF. As DNA, the CDR3 is TGTGCCACCAGTGACCCAGCCAGTACAATGACGCAGTTCTTC.

The chain uses TRBV19 and TRBJ2-3; D is possibly TRBD1 or TRBD2 (5 bases each). V was shortened by 3 bases and J by 1 base, with 11 bases between the two germline ends. This CDR3 is 15 amino acids long. Germline V lookup: CDR1 LNHDA, CDR2 SQIVND (reference sequence). The CDR3 loop is CASSIWGSGTDTQYF. DNA of the CDR3: TGTGCCAGTAGTATCTGGGGGTCAGGCACAGATACGCAGTATTTT.

This clonotype occurred a few times. CDR3 in DNA: TGCGCCAGCAGGCAGGAGACAGGGGCGACCTACAATGAGCAGTTCTTC. This codes for CASRQETGATYNEQFF. This chain connects TRBV5-1 to TRBJ2-1; 8 bases map to TRBD1. This CDR3 has 16 residues. Trimming removed 5 bases from V and 2 bases from J; junction bases left unmatched: 9. Germline lookup yields CDR1 SGHRS and CDR2 YFSETQ.

This clonotype was found a few times. J is TRBJ1-2 and V is TRBV30; D remains unclear. V was cut by 4 bases and J by 8 bases, with 14 bases left in between. The CDR3 is made up of 12 amino acids. The germline V gene encodes CDR1 GTSNPN and CDR2 SVGIG (reference sequence). CDR3 sequence: CAWTMGPRGYTF. For the CDR3, the DNA is TGTGCCTGGACCATGGGCCCGCGCGGCTACACCTTC.

The chain uses TRBV10-1 and TRBJ2-3; 13 bases are shared with TRBD2. V gave up 5 bases and J gave up 2 bases; unmatched junction bases: 4. CDR3 length: 16 amino acids. CDR1 WNHNN and CDR2 SYGVQD come from the germline V gene (reference sequence). The CDR3 sequence is CASSFGTSGDTDTQYF. CDR3 nucleotides: TGCGCCAGCAGTTTCGGGACTAGCGGGGACACAGATACGCAGTATTTT.

This clonotype was detected only a few times. This chain uses TRBV20-1 with TRBJ2-5, with 8 bases aligning to TRBD2. With 8 bases clipped from V and 2 bases from J, the junction kept 13 bases outside the gene matches. This CDR3 has 15 amino acids. Germline V gives CDR1 DFQATT, CDR2 SNEGSKA (reference sequence). The CDR3 is CSLTKRGGAQETQYF. The DNA of the CDR3 is TGCAGTTTGACCAAACGGGGGGGTGCTCAAGAGACCCAGTACTTC.

This clonotype was seen only a few times. The rearrangement joins TRBV3-1 to TRBJ2-4; TRBD2 agrees at 9 bases. This CDR3 comprises 19 residues. Looked up from germline, CDR1 is LGHDT and CDR2 is YNNKEL (reference sequence). Trimming cost V 4 bases and J 6 bases; bases outside gene matches: 19. In nucleotides, the CDR3 is TGTGCCAGCAGCCCAGTCCCCGGGACTAGCCTTGAGGGGGTAAACATTCAGTACTTC. Translated: CASSPVPGTSLEGVNIQYF.

This clonotype has just a few counts. This chain uses TRBV29-1 with TRBJ1-1; tentatively, D is TRBD1 (6 bases). The V end was cut by 7 bases, the J end by 0 bases, with 12 bases between. Looked up from germline, CDR1 is SQVTM and CDR2 is ANQGSEA. The CDR3 is 13 amino acids. In DNA, the CDR3 is TGCAGCGGCCAGACAGGCTTGAACACTGAAGCTTTCTTT. Translated, it gives CSGQTGLNTEAFF.

This clonotype was seen a few times. This sequence joins TRBV7-9 and TRBJ1-2, with 8 positions matching TRBD1. The CDR3 contains 14 residues. Trimming took 1 base from V and 8 from J; bases not matched to a gene: 6. From germline, CDR1 is SEHNR and CDR2 FQNEAQ (reference sequence). CDR3 sequence (DNA): TGTGCCAGCAGCTTAGTTGGGCAGGGGGCCGGCTACACCTTC. Its protein is CASSLVGQGAGYTF.

This chain joins TRBV7-3 and TRBJ1-2; TRBD1 is a possible D gene (5 bases). From germline, CDR1 is SGHTA and CDR2 FQGTGA. V was clipped by 2 bases and J by 2 bases, with 18 bases between them. The CDR3 spans 17 residues. Here the CDR3 DNA reads TGTGCCAGCAGCTTAGGGGGTCGAGGGATTAGCAACTATGGCTACACCTTC. Its protein is CASSLGGRGISNYGYTF.

DNA of the CDR3: TGTGCCAGCAGTCCGCGAGGGAGAACTGAAGCTTTCTTT. Amino acid sequence: CASSPRGRTEAFF. This chain connects TRBV12-3 or TRBV12-4 to TRBJ1-1; no clear D. V dropped 5 bases and J dropped 5 bases, with 12 bases sitting between them. CDR3 length equals 13 residues.

This clonotype occurred a few times. The chain carries TRBV5-1 and TRBJ1-2, with 10 bases fitting TRBD1. V shed 4 bases and J 4 bases; nucleotides not matched to a gene: 13. The CDR3 is 17 residues long. Germline V gene sequence: CDR1 SGHRS, CDR2 YFSETQ. CDR3 sequence (DNA): TGCGCCAGCAGCCCGGTCGGGACAGGGGAGGTTAGCTATGGCTACACCTTC. This codes for CASSPVGTGEVSYGYTF.

This clonotype was seen a few times. The gene calls are TRBV25-1 and TRBJ2-2, with D uncertain. The CDR3 length is 14 residues. Per germline, CDR1 MGHDK and CDR2 SYGVNS. CDR3 amino acids: CATSVGTNTGELFF. In nucleotides, the CDR3 is TGTGCTACCAGTGTGGGAACGAACACCGGGGAGCTGTTTTTT. The complete variable domain, with remaining parts taken from reference TRBV25-1 and TRBJ2-2, reads EADIYQTPRYLVIGTGKKITLECSQTMGHDKMYWYQQDPGMELHLIHYSYGVNSTEKGDLSSESTVSRIRTEHFPLTLESARPSHTSQYLCATSVGTNTGELFFGEGSRLTVL.